The clone carrying this TCR beta chain was observed many times. No antigen is known for it. The sample is drawn from a study of human T cells and chemical hapten exposure. Looking at the study overall: Weekly administration of diphenylcyclopropenone to the scalp of patients continued throughout the approximately 23-week study. Points from the study as a whole: Patch test scores rose with PT1 expanded TCR counts, a positive correlation. TCRs exceeding 1 in 1000 frequency stayed unchanged with DPC sensitization.

TCRdb processed the RACE reads anew with MiXCR; each CDR3 protein has one entry. Here the sample spans 42,000 or so distinct CDR3 sequences, 8% to 9.5% being singletons. Germline CDR1 reads MNHNS; CDR2 reads SASEGT. There are 14 residues in the CDR3. The ends lost 6 bases at V and 8 bases at J; junction bases unmatched: 10. Time point defined: patch test 2, 6 weeks after DPC sensitization. Treatment of the sample: therapeutic diphenylcyclopropenone sensitization with weekly scalp DPC. This chain links TRBV6-1 with TRBJ1-2, with 9 bases fitting TRBD1. This sequence originates from a woman between 35 and 50 years old with alopecia areata. Some clones in this sample may be carry-over from other donors' samples. The sample consisted of whole blood, taken in connection with sensitization to the hapten diphenylcyclopropenone (DPC). The CDR3 region is CASRRTGAARGYTF. CDR3 nucleotide sequence: TGTGCCAGCAGGCGGACAGGGGCTGCTCGGGGCTACACCTTC.